This record covers a single T cell receptor (beta chain). Its antigen is not known. The data stem from a study of cytomegalovirus exposure and HLA in healthy donors. Study-wide results and limits: Later examination showed HLA-associated TCR beta chains had greater clonal expansion than equally common others.

The donors comprised healthy bone marrow donors. Though probably carrying unrecorded immune exposures, donors were nominally healthy at sampling. It was with 60 Vbeta and 13 Jbeta primers that the PCR ran. Some clones are missing from TCRdb's copy, which holds only in-frame ones; the method was immunoSEQ multiplex PCR. The table for this sample gives 150,000 to 200,000 clones. The sequenced sample consisted of PBMCs. The source of this sequence is a boy aged 10-17 years in good health and CMV-seronegative.

CDR3: CASSIDWLRSHNQPQHF. The CDR3 DNA sequence: TGTGCCAGTAGTATAGATTGGTTGAGGAGTCACAATCAGCCCCAGCATTTT. The V and J genes are TRBV19 and TRBJ1-5; D unclear. This CDR3 is 17 amino acids long. CDR1 and CDR2 from the germline V gene are LNHDA and SQIVND (reference sequence). V gave up 0 bases and J gave up 3 bases, with 15 bases separating them.